The 21 T cell receptor beta chains reported below all come from one sample, sequenced in a study of T cells expressing NK-cell markers. TCRdb reprocessed the 5' RACE reads and stores each CDR3 protein as one record, lacking DNA. The sample table includes 350,000 to 500,000 distinct CDR3 sequences. Sequenced sample: blood T cells: a sorted CD56 or NKG2C T cell subset, CD4+ or CD8+ T cells, or bulk PBMC T cells (not recorded which). The receptors were sampled from a woman between 18 and 69 years old in good health.

The CDR3 spells CSATRQGFSYEQYF. The chain has TRBV29-1 and TRBJ2-7; TCRdb proposes TRBD1, but this gene call is untestable without DNA. Germline CDR1 and CDR2: SQVTM and ANQGSEA. This CDR3 has 14 residues.

The CDR3 loop is CASSQVRAETQYF. The J gene is TRBJ2-5, the V gene TRBV7-7; TCRdb returns TRBD1, unconfirmable since there is no DNA. The germline gives CDR1 SSHAT, CDR2 FNYEAQ (reference sequence). The CDR3 spans 13 residues. The whole variable domain, filled in from reference TRBV7-7 and TRBJ2-5, reads GAGVSQSPRYKVTKRGQDVTLRCDPISSHATLYWYQQALGQGPEFLTYFNYEAQPDKSGLPSDRFSAERPEGSISTLTIQRTEQRDSAMYRCASSQVRAETQYFGPGTRLLVL.

The chain couples TRBV10-3 to TRBJ2-7; the D call of TRBD1 rests on TCRdb alone, since no DNA is present to check it. The germline CDR1 and CDR2 sequences are ENHRY and SYGVKD. The CDR3 length is 11 residues. The CDR3 protein is CATGDSYEQYF.

The rearrangement uses TRBV9 and TRBJ2-3; TCRdb picks TRBD1, but there is no DNA to check that call. This CDR3 is built from 16 residues. Germline V gene lookup returns CDR1 SGDLS and CDR2 YYNGEE. The CDR3 loop reads CASSGNPGQGIDTQYF.

V usage is TRBV11-2 and J usage is TRBJ1-6; absent DNA, TCRdb's TRBD1 call cannot be checked. Germline lookup yields CDR1 SGHAT and CDR2 FQNNGV. There are 14 residues in the CDR3. The CDR3 here is CASSLWGAGSPLHF.

The chain recombines TRBV9 with TRBJ2-3; TCRdb picks TRBD1, but there is no DNA to check that call. Germline assignment: CDR1 SGDLS and CDR2 YYNGEE. The CDR3 covers 14 residues. CDR3 sequence reads: CASSGSRESDTQYF.

The V call is TRBV20-1, the J call TRBJ1-1; TCRdb's assignment of TRBD1 cannot be checked, as there is no DNA. The CDR3 contains 14 residues. Per the germline V gene, CDR1 is DFQATT and CDR2 is SNEGSKA (reference sequence). Here the CDR3 reads CSADPAGGHTEAFF.

The chain couples TRBV4-3 to TRBJ2-2; the D gene TCRdb calls, TRBD2, cannot be checked with no DNA. CDR1 LGHNA and CDR2 YSLEER come from the germline V gene. CDR3 length: 16 amino acids. CDR3 sequence: CASRGLAGTNTGELFF.

The chain couples TRBV3-1 to TRBJ2-3; without DNA, the TCRdb call of TRBD2 cannot be checked. The CDR3 is made up of 14 amino acids. The germline V gene has CDR1 LGHDT and CDR2 YNNKEL (reference sequence). The CDR3 loop is CASSHRLAGDTQYF.

The rearrangement joins TRBV9 to TRBJ2-5; checking the TCRdb D call of TRBD1 is not possible without DNA. Germline values: CDR1 SGDLS, CDR2 YYNGEE. This CDR3 region has 14 residues. CDR3 loop: CASSVGGQGVTQYF. Looking up the rest from reference TRBV9 and TRBJ2-5 gives the full variable domain: DSGVTQTPKHLITATGQRVTLRCSPRSGDLSVYWYQQSLDQGLQFLIQYYNGEERAKGNILERFSAQQFPDLHSELNLSSLELGDSALYFCASSVGGQGVTQYFGPGTRLLVL.

This chain uses TRBV6-1 with TRBJ2-5; TCRdb returns TRBD2, unconfirmable since there is no DNA. CDR3 length equals 16 residues. Germline CDR1 MNHNS, CDR2 SASEGT. This CDR3 reads CASSGQTSGRSETQYF.

The CDR3 here is CASSQVGDRAGYGYTF. The chain carries TRBV3-1 and TRBJ1-2; TCRdb returns TRBD1, unconfirmable since there is no DNA. Looked up from germline, CDR1 is LGHDT and CDR2 is YNNKEL (reference sequence). The CDR3 length is 16 residues.

The CDR3: CASSTSEPGTGYREQYF. The chain uses TRBV5-6 and TRBJ2-7; there is no DNA to check the TCRdb D call of TRBD1. Germline V gene data show CDR1 as SGHDT and CDR2 as YYEEEE. The CDR3 length is 17 residues.

The chain is built from TRBV5-5 and TRBJ2-3; TCRdb picks TRBD1, but there is no DNA to check that call. CDR1 is SGHKS and CDR2 is YYEKEE in the germline V gene (reference sequence). This CDR3 spans 16 amino acids. The CDR3 sequence is CASSLAQGDGSDTQYF.

The chain links TRBV30 to TRBJ1-4; TCRdb designates TRBD1, a call that cannot be tested without DNA. Germline V gene sequence: CDR1 GTSNPN, CDR2 SVGIG (reference sequence). This CDR3 contains 14 residues. CDR3 in amino acids: CAWSATGKGEKLFF. Full variable domain (remainder filled in from reference TRBV30 and TRBJ1-4): SQTIHQWPATLVQPVGSPLSLECTVEGTSNPNLYWYRQAAGRGLQLLFYSVGIGQISSEVPQNLSASRPQDRQFILSSKKLLLSDSGFYLCAWSATGKGEKLFFGSGTQLSVL.

The chain combines TRBV29-1 with TRBJ2-1; without DNA, the TCRdb call of TRBD2 cannot be checked. Germline-derived CDR1 and CDR2 are SQVTM and ANQGSEA. The CDR3 runs to 15 residues. The CDR3 protein is CSVSGTSGITGEQFF.

The chain joins TRBV12-3 or TRBV12-4 to TRBJ2-2; the TRBD2 assignment by TCRdb is unverifiable without DNA. The CDR3 is 11 residues long. CDR3: CASARAGELFF.

The chain links TRBV19 to TRBJ2-3; TCRdb names TRBD2, which stays unverified in the absence of DNA. The CDR3 is 15 residues long. The germline CDR1 and CDR2 sequences are LNHDA and SQIVND (reference sequence). CDR3 sequence: CASSITGLAGYEQYF. Full variable domain (outside the CDR3, taken from reference TRBV19 and TRBJ2-3): DGGITQSPKYLFRKEGQNVTLSCEQNLNHDAMYWYRQDPGQGLRLIYYSQIVNDFQKGDIAEGYSVSREKKESFPLTVTSAQKNPTAFYLCASSITGLAGYEQYFGPGTRLTVL.

The CDR3 region is CSVGGAGAYEQFF. This chain connects TRBV29-1 to TRBJ2-1; TCRdb calls TRBD2, which cannot be checked without DNA. CDR1 is SQVTM and CDR2 is ANQGSEA in the germline V gene. This CDR3 contains 13 residues.

This chain's CDR3 is CASSATGGNQPQHF. The chain couples TRBV7-6 to TRBJ1-5; the TCRdb D gene call, TRBD1, has no DNA to confirm it. CDR1 SGHVS and CDR2 FNYEAQ come from the germline V gene. There are 14 residues in the CDR3.

This rearrangement joins TRBV24-1 to TRBJ2-1. The CDR3 extends over 12 amino acids. Per the germline V gene, CDR1 is KGHDR and CDR2 is SFDVKD. This CDR3 is CATSDPINEQFF.